This T cell receptor (beta chain) was obtained from a study of CXCR3-negative and CXCR3-positive naive CD8 T cells. Whole-study findings and limits: High diversity, comparable across both naive subsets, contrasted with much lower diversity in memory CD8+ cells. Naive subsets showed comparable surface CD5, and TCR interaction strength was also inferred from TRB CDR3 physicochemistry. When CXCR3-positive naive cells were set against CXCR3-negative naive cells, the former had more hydrophobic TRB CDR3s.

Researchers prepared the TRB cDNA libraries using 5' RACE with UMI labels. One entry per CDR3 protein, without DNA, is what TCRdb gives after re-calling the 5' RACE reads. Its listing shows roughly 99,000 distinct CDR3 sequences. Investigators sorted each CD8+ T cell subset in triplicate, taking around 290,000 cells each time. Identification of naive CD8+ T cells rested on CD45RO-CCR7+CD27+CD95- status. Looked up from germline, CDR1 is DFQATT and CDR2 is SNEGSKA (reference sequence). CDR3 length equals 14 residues. Turning to this clonotype: The antigen remains unidentified.

The specimen was naive CXCR3+ CD8+ T cells from blood. As for subset: CD45RO-CCR7+CD27+CD95- naive CD8+ T cells expressing CXCR3 (TNR3+). This TCR came from a human donor in good health. Some clones in this sample may be carry-over from other donors' samples. The chain joins TRBV20-1 to TRBJ2-3. The CDR3: CSARAISSTDTQYF.